The 30 T cell receptor beta chains below come from one sample, sequenced in a study of STAT3 mutations in large granular lymphocyte leukemia. Study results and caveats: Every T-LGLL patient had at least one immunodominant TCRbeta clonotype.

Produced via immunoSEQ multiplex PCR; TCRdb's table is partial and in-frame only. This table has some 30,000 clones, 60% to 85% appearing once. These receptors are not linked to any known antigen. Sequencing input: peripheral blood mononuclear cells. The receptors here all came from a woman aged 45 to 65 with T-cell large granular lymphocyte leukemia. Some clones in this sample may be carry-over from other donors' samples.

The chain is built from TRBV18 and TRBJ2-7; tentatively, D is TRBD1 (5 bases). From germline, CDR1 is KGHSH and CDR2 LQKENI. Trimming took off 3 bases at V and 7 bases at J, with 13 bases between the two ends. The CDR3 covers 13 residues. The CDR3 spells CASSPGQIEEQYF. The CDR3 bases are TGTGCCAGCTCACCGGGGCAGATAGAGGAGCAGTACTTC.

The chain is built from TRBV18 and TRBJ2-1; possibly TRBD1 or TRBD2 for D (6 bases each). Germline V CDR1 and CDR2: KGHSH, LQKENI. This CDR3 spans 16 amino acids. The V and J ends lost 5 bases and 3 bases respectively, with 17 bases between them. The CDR3 reads CASSAEGGGVYNEQFF. Written as DNA, the CDR3 is TGTGCCAGCTCAGCAGAGGGGGGCGGGGTCTACAATGAGCAGTTCTTC.

CDR3 DNA: TGTGCCAGCAGCTTAGACCGGCGGCTGAGCTCCTACGAGCAGTACTTC. This sequence encodes CASSLDRRLSSYEQYF. The chain recombines TRBV11-2 with TRBJ2-7; D unresolved. The CDR3 sequence is 16 residues long. Trimming stripped 0 bases from V and 0 bases from J, with 12 bases between. The germline gives CDR1 SGHAT, CDR2 FQNNGV.

This chain uses TRBV7-8 with TRBJ2-3, with 16 bases aligning to TRBD2. Germline values: CDR1 SGHVS, CDR2 FQNEAQ. This CDR3 is built from 21 residues. V shed 4 bases, J shed 1 base, and the junction held 14 bases outside the gene matches. CDR3 region: CASSSPPGLAGGPSGTDTQYF. The CDR3 region has the DNA TGTGCCAGCAGCTCTCCCCCGGGACTAGCGGGAGGGCCCTCTGGCACAGATACGCAGTATTTT.

V and J are TRBV28 and TRBJ1-2, with 7 positions matching TRBD1. From germline, CDR1 is MDHEN and CDR2 SYDVKM. The CDR3 extends over 14 amino acids. V trimming: 6 bases; J trimming: 2 bases; junction bases outside the gene matches: 6. CDR3 sequence: CASSLLQGNYGYTF. CDR3 DNA sequence: TGTGCCAGCAGCCTACTACAGGGGAACTATGGCTACACCTTC.

The chain joins TRBV5-4 to TRBJ2-7; 8 bases are a match to TRBD1. The CDR3 totals 12 residues. Looked up from germline, CDR1 is SGHNT and CDR2 is YYREEE (reference sequence). V was clipped by 4 bases and J by 10 bases; unmatched bases: 7. This CDR3 is CASSRDRRSQYF. The CDR3 DNA sequence: TGTGCCAGCAGCCGGGACAGGAGGTCACAGTACTTC.

The chain joins TRBV18 to TRBJ2-1, with D perhaps TRBD1 (5 bases). V was pared by 1 base and J by 0 bases, with 13 bases between. The CDR3 loop spans 17 amino acids. The germline V gene has CDR1 KGHSH and CDR2 LQKENI. CDR3 loop: CASSPLGTGSSYNEQFF. In DNA, the CDR3 is TGTGCCAGCTCACCACTCGGTACAGGAAGCTCCTACAATGAGCAGTTCTTC.

The genes are TRBV18 and TRBJ1-5, with D possibly being TRBD1 (5 bases). Germline lookup yields CDR1 KGHSH and CDR2 LQKENI. V lost 0 bases and J 0 bases, leaving 6 bases between the germline ends. This CDR3 region has 15 residues. CDR3 nucleotides: TGTGCCAGCTCACCACCGGGACCTAGCAATCAGCCCCAGCATTTT. Translated, it gives CASSPPGPSNQPQHF.

This clone is a singleton in its sample. CDR3 sequence: CASSLFEQLNYGYTF. CDR3 sequence (DNA): TGTGCCAGCAGCCTCTTTGAGCAGCTTAACTATGGCTACACCTTC. The rearrangement uses TRBV9 and TRBJ1-2; D is unclear. V was pared by 4 bases and J by 1 base, with 14 bases between. Germline loops: CDR1 SGDLS, CDR2 YYNGEE. This CDR3 region has 15 residues.

The chain links TRBV5-1 to TRBJ2-7; 9 bases fit TRBD2. V dropped 4 bases and J dropped 6; count of bases not matched to a gene: 8. Germline CDR1 is SGHRS and CDR2 is YFSETQ. CDR3 length: 14 residues. CDR3: CASSQLAGTGEQYF. The CDR3 DNA follows: TGCGCCAGCAGCCAGCTAGCGGGAACTGGCGAGCAGTACTTC.

The J gene is TRBJ1-2, the V gene TRBV27, with a tentative D call TRBD1 (5 bases). CDR1 MNHEY and CDR2 SMNVEV come from the germline V gene (reference sequence). The V end lost 4 bases, the J end lost 1 base, and 10 bases lay between the germline ends. This CDR3 has 14 residues. CDR3 DNA: TGTGCCAGCAGTTCCCTCAGGGATAACTATGGCTACACCTTC. This translates into CASSSLRDNYGYTF.

The rearrangement links TRBV6-6 to TRBJ2-1; the D gene is possibly TRBD2 (6 bases). The CDR3 sequence is 14 residues long. Germline loops: CDR1 MNHNY, CDR2 SVGAGI (reference sequence). V shed 6 bases and J shed 10 bases, with 19 bases lying between them. CDR3 DNA sequence: TGTGCCAGCAGGCTATCGGGAGCCAGTTACGAGCAGTTCTTC. This sequence encodes CASRLSGASYEQFF.

This sequence joins TRBV5-4 and TRBJ2-1; TRBD1 agrees at 10 bases. V shed 5 bases, J shed 2 bases, and the junction held 4 bases outside the gene matches. The CDR3 is 15 amino acids. Germline CDR1 is SGHNT and CDR2 is YYREEE (reference sequence). The CDR3 spells CASRGDRGAYNEQFF. The CDR3, as DNA: TGTGCCAGCAGGGGGGACAGGGGAGCCTACAATGAGCAGTTCTTC. The whole variable domain, filled in from reference TRBV5-4 and TRBJ2-1, reads ETGVTQSPTHLIKTRGQQVTLRCSSQSGHNTVSWYQQALGQGPQFIFQYYREEENGRGNFPPRFSGLQFPNYSSELNVNALELDDSALYLCASRGDRGAYNEQFFGPGTRLTVL.

The chain joins TRBV18 to TRBJ2-7; D may be TRBD2 (5 bases). Trimming took off 2 bases at V and 2 bases at J, with 22 bases between the two ends. This CDR3 is built from 18 residues. CDR1 KGHSH and CDR2 LQKENI come from the germline V gene. This CDR3 reads CASSPAPPARGSTYEQYF. In DNA, the CDR3 is TGTGCCAGCTCACCAGCTCCCCCAGCGCGAGGGAGCACCTACGAGCAGTACTTC.

This CDR3 reads CASSLFGQGAQPQHF. CDR3 DNA: TGTGCCAGCAGTTTATTCGGACAGGGGGCTCAGCCCCAGCATTTT. The chain combines TRBV27 with TRBJ1-5, with 11 positions matching TRBD1. The CDR3 runs 15 residues. Germline CDR1 is MNHEY and CDR2 is SMNVEV (reference sequence). With 1 base clipped from V and 6 bases from J, the junction kept 2 bases outside the gene matches.

This clone showed up just once. An end of the junction does not agree with germline; a read error may underlie this. J is TRBJ1-1 and V is TRBV5-1; D might be TRBD1 (5 bases). In germline, CDR1 is SGHRS, CDR2 YFSETQ. The CDR3 sequence is 13 residues long. CDR3 sequence: CASSLWSGPEAFF. Written as DNA, the CDR3 is TGTGCCAGCAGCTTGTGGTCAGGGCCTGAAGCTTTCTTT. Supplemented by reference TRBV5-1 and TRBJ1-1, the full variable domain reads KAGVTQTPRYLIKTRGQQVTLSCSPISGHRSVSWYQQTPGQGLQFLFEYFSETQRNKGNFPGRFSGRQFSNSRSEMNVSTLELGDSALYLCASSLWSGPEAFFGQGTRLTVV.

This clone was seen more than once but under ten times. This chain connects TRBV14 to TRBJ2-1; D could derive from TRBD1 or TRBD2 (5 bases each). CDR3 length equals 19 residues. With 0 bases removed from V and 8 bases from J, the gap between germline ends came to 26 bases. The V gene's germline CDR1 is SGHDN and CDR2 FVKESK. The CDR3: CASSQDTGMMIRGLDEQFF. DNA for the CDR3: TGTGCCAGCAGCCAAGATACGGGAATGATGATTCGGGGCTTGGATGAGCAGTTCTTC.

The J gene is TRBJ1-1, the V gene TRBV7-9; D unclear. Deletions cut 0 bases from V and 10 bases from J, with 15 bases between. CDR3 length: 14 amino acids. Germline-derived CDR1 and CDR2 are SEHNR and FQNEAQ (reference sequence). CDR3 sequence reads: CASSLAREGMRAFF. CDR3 DNA: TGTGCCAGCAGCTTAGCGCGCGAAGGGATGCGAGCTTTCTTT.

The chain uses TRBV7-3 and TRBJ2-2; 10 bases agree with TRBD2. The CDR3 is 16 residues long. J was trimmed by 7 bases and V by 5 bases; bases with no gene match: 10. The germline V gene has CDR1 SGHTA and CDR2 FQGTGA. CDR3 in DNA: TGTGCCAGCAGCCACCAAGCGGGAGGGTTGAGCGGGGAGCTGTTTTTT. This translates into CASSHQAGGLSGELFF.

This rearrangement joins TRBV6-5 to TRBJ1-2; D gene unclear. This CDR3 spans 15 amino acids. Trimming left V 6 bases short and J 2 bases short, with 16 bases between. Germline V gene data show CDR1 as MNHEY and CDR2 as SVGAGI. DNA for the CDR3: TGTGCCAGCAGCTCCCGCCGGGGAGGGAACTATGGCTACACCTTC. It is translated as CASSSRRGGNYGYTF.

This clone is judged medium-sized. The rearrangement links TRBV29-1 to TRBJ1-2; D is unclear. The germline V gene has CDR1 SQVTM and CDR2 ANQGSEA. The CDR3 is 12 residues long. The germline V and J ends were trimmed by 1 base and 4 bases, with 7 bases remaining between them. Here the CDR3 reads CSVEGLPYGYTF. In DNA, the CDR3 is TGCAGCGTTGAAGGCCTGCCCTATGGCTACACCTTC.

Comments on this clone: A read error may account for a junction end that differs from germline. This chain connects TRBV7-7 to TRBJ2-5; TRBD1 agrees at 8 bases. Per germline, CDR1 SSHAT and CDR2 FNYEAQ (reference sequence). The CDR3 totals 14 residues. The CDR3 loop is CASSLAGGVETQYF. Here the CDR3 DNA reads TGTGCTAGCAGCTTAGCAGGGGGCGTGGAGACCCAGTACTTC.

This clone was observed a few times. V gene TRBV29-1 combines with J gene TRBJ1-1; D is unresolved. The CDR3 extends over 15 amino acids. Trimming pared 5 bases from V and 0 bases from J, leaving 16 bases between. CDR1 is SQVTM and CDR2 is ANQGSEA in the germline V gene. The CDR3 region has the DNA TGCAGCGTTTCCTCTGGCGCGTTTATGAACACTGAAGCTTTCTTT. This sequence encodes CSVSSGAFMNTEAFF.

This chain uses TRBV29-1 with TRBJ2-1; either TRBD1 or TRBD2 may supply D (5 bases each). Per the germline V gene, CDR1 is SQVTM and CDR2 is ANQGSEA. V was cut by 7 bases and J by 4 bases, with 20 bases left in between. The CDR3 sequence is 15 residues long. CDR3 region: CSAPAGTIDYNEQFF. CDR3 DNA: TGCAGCGCCCCGGCCGGGACCATCGATTACAATGAGCAGTTCTTC.

This chain links TRBV20-1 with TRBJ1-2, with unresolved D. With 4 bases removed from V and 1 base from J, the gap between germline ends came to 4 bases. Germline V gene sequence: CDR1 DFQATT, CDR2 SNEGSKA (reference sequence). The CDR3 contains 11 residues. CDR3 sequence: CSATHNYGYTF. CDR3 nucleotide sequence: TGCAGTGCTACTCATAACTATGGCTACACCTTC.

The genes are TRBV6-5 and TRBJ2-7; 9 nucleotides align to TRBD2. The ends lost 4 bases at V and 2 bases at J; junction bases unmatched: 6. The CDR3 extends over 15 amino acids. Germline assignment: CDR1 MNHEY and CDR2 SVGAGI. CDR3 coding DNA: TGTGCCAGCAGTTCCCTAGCGGGAAGAACCTACGAGCAGTACTTC. Amino acid sequence: CASSSLAGRTYEQYF.

This CDR3 reads CASSWTGGGYTF. CDR3 coding DNA: TGTGCCAGCAGCTGGACAGGGGGCGGCTACACCTTC. The chain uses TRBV6-5 and TRBJ1-2; TRBD1 aligns across 11 bases. Losses at the gene ends were 6 bases for V and 8 bases for J; bases not matched to a gene: 2. Germline CDR1 and CDR2: MNHEY and SVGAGI. The CDR3 contains 12 residues.

The chain joins TRBV11-2 to TRBJ2-6, with a possible D match to TRBD1 (5 bases). The CDR3 contains 16 residues. The germline V gene encodes CDR1 SGHAT and CDR2 FQNNGV. With 2 bases removed from V and 0 bases from J, the gap between germline ends came to 8 bases. The CDR3 DNA sequence: TGTGCCAGCAGCTTAAGACAGTCCTCTGGGGCCAACGTCCTGACTTTC. This sequence encodes CASSLRQSSGANVLTF.

This clone was counted a few times. The chain joins TRBV6-5 to TRBJ1-5, with a possible D match to TRBD1 (6 bases). V was trimmed by 0 bases and J by 7 bases, leaving 13 bases between them. Germline loops: CDR1 MNHEY, CDR2 SVGAGI. There are 15 residues in the CDR3. CDR3 in amino acids: CASSYSLDRKQPQHF. CDR3 DNA sequence: TGTGCCAGCAGTTACTCGTTGGACAGAAAGCAGCCCCAGCATTTT.

The chain carries TRBV7-9 and TRBJ1-2; D unclear. Germline CDR1 and CDR2: SEHNR and FQNEAQ (reference sequence). This CDR3 has 15 amino acids. V lost 5 bases, J lost 2 bases, and 15 bases lay in between. CDR3: CASSQTLGPNYGYTF. In nucleotides, the CDR3 is TGTGCCAGCAGCCAGACATTAGGCCCGAACTATGGCTACACCTTC.